By its share, the clone carrying this T cell receptor (beta chain) is medium-sized (0.01 to 0.1%). As yet, its antigen is unknown. Treg sorting used a CD4+CD25+CD127-/low gate. TRBV12-4/TRBJ1-2 clonotypes were amplified with adaptor-ligated barcode primers. TCRdb independently ran MiXCR on the multiplex PCR reads; one entry per CDR3 protein. The sample lists 850 to 1,000 distinct CDR3 sequences, around 3% occurring once. General study results and limits: Tumor-infiltrating Treg TCR alpha and beta sequences overlapped most with tumor naive CD4+ T cells, then blood naive.

The CDR3 has 14 residues. V dropped 7 bases and J dropped 2; count of bases not matched to a gene: 6. This TCR was recovered from a female donor with breast cancer. The J gene is TRBJ1-2, the V gene TRBV12-3 or TRBV12-4; the match to TRBD1 covers 8 bases. Material for sequencing was tumor-infiltrating Tregs sorted from the breast tumor. The CDR3 loop reads CASKGTGRNYGYTF. The CDR3 DNA sequence: TGTGCCAGCAAAGGGACAGGCCGAAACTATGGCTACACCTTC.